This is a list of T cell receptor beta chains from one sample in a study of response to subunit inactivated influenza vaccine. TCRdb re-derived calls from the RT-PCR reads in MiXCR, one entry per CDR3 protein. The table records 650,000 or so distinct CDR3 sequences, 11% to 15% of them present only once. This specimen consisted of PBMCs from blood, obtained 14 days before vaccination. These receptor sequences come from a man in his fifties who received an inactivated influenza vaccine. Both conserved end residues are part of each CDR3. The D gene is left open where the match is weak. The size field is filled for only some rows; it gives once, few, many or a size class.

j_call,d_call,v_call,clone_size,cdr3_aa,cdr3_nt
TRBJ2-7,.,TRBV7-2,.,CASSPQSTNYEQYF,TGTGCCAGCAGCCCCCAGAGTACAAACTACGAGCAGTACTTC
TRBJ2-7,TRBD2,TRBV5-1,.,CASSIGPPSGALYEQYF,TGCGCCAGCAGCATTGGCCCCCCTAGCGGCGCGCTCTACGAGCAGTACTTC
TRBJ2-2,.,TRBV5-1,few,CASSLDAGSLNTRELFF,TGCGCCAGCAGCTTGGATGCGGGATCCCTCAACACCCGGGAGCTGTTTTTT
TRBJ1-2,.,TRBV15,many,CATSIYRSNYGYTF,TGTGCCACCAGTATTTACAGGTCTAACTATGGCTACACCTTC
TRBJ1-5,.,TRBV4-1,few,CASSREGPFSNQPQHF,TGCGCCAGCAGCCGAGAGGGGCCCTTTAGCAATCAGCCCCAGCATTTT
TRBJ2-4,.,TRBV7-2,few,CASSLQGALQYF,TGTGCCAGCAGCCTACAGGGTGCTCTTCAGTACTTC
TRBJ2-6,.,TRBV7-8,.,CASSLNQFRGSGANVLTF,TGTGCCAGCAGCTTAAACCAATTCAGGGGCTCTGGGGCCAACGTCCTGACTTTC
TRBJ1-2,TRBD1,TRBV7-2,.,CASRQRGTVANYGYTF,TGTGCCAGCAGACAAAGGGGGACAGTAGCTAACTATGGCTACACCTTC
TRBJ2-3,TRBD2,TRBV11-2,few,CASSAMVRGARSTDTQYF,TGTGCCAGCAGCGCCATGGTGCGGGGGGCCCGAAGCACAGATACGCAGTATTTT
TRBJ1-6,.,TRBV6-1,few,CASSSRTVYNSPLHF,TGTGCCAGCAGCTCCAGGACTGTTTATAATTCACCCCTCCACTTT
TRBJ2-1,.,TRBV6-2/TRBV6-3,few,CASSMSHSAGDNEQFF,TGTGCCAGCAGCATGTCGCACTCAGCAGGGGACAATGAGCAGTTCTTC
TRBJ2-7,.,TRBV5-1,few,CASGEFYEQYF,TGCGCCAGCGGCGAATTCTACGAGCAGTACTTC
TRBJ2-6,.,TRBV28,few,CASSSAEVWANVLTF,TGTGCCAGCAGTTCCGCGGAGGTTTGGGCCAACGTCCTGACTTTC
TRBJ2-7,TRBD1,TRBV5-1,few,CASSLGGQDYEQYF,TGCGCCAGCAGCTTGGGGGGACAGGACTACGAGCAGTACTTC
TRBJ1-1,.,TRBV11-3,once,CASSFYEGTEAFF,TGTGCCAGCAGCTTCTATGAGGGGACTGAAGCTTTCTTT
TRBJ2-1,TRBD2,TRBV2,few,CASSYPSGSVGDEQFF,TGTGCCAGCAGCTACCCGAGCGGGAGCGTCGGGGATGAGCAGTTCTTC
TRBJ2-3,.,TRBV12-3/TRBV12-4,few,CASRIHTSPKTDTQYF,TGTGCCAGCAGGATCCATACTAGCCCAAAAACAGATACGCAGTATTTT
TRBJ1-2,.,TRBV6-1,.,CASSADRGGGYTF,TGTGCCAGCAGTGCGGACAGAGGAGGTGGCTACACCTTC
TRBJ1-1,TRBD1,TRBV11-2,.,CAGSGYRGLGDTEAFF,TGTGCCGGCAGCGGTTACAGGGGGCTCGGTGACACTGAAGCTTTCTTT
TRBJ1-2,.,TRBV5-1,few,CASSLETGFEGYTF,TGCGCCAGCAGCTTGGAAACAGGGTTTGAAGGCTACACCTTC
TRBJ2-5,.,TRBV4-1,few,CASSSPLETQYF,TGCGCCAGCAGTTCTCCCCTAGAGACCCAGTACTTC
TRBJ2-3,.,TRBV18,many,CASSPVAGVSTDTQYF,TGTGCCAGCTCACCCGTTGCCGGCGTCAGCACAGATACGCAGTATTTT
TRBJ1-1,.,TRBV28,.,CASSPYFTGNTEAFF,TGTGCCAGCAGTCCCTACTTTACAGGGAACACTGAAGCTTTCTTT
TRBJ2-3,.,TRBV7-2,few,CASSSRQSTDTQYF,TGTGCCAGCAGCTCCCGACAGAGCACAGATACGCAGTATTTT
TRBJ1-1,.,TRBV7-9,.,CVGENTEAFF,TGTGTGGGAGAGAACACTGAAGCTTTCTTT
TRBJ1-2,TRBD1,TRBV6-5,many,CASSYSSGGLNGYTF,TGTGCCAGCAGTTACTCGTCAGGGGGCCTCAATGGCTACACCTTC
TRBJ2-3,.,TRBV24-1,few,CATSDFLDNSGTQYF,TGTGCCACCAGTGATTTCCTTGACAATAGTGGTACGCAGTATTTT
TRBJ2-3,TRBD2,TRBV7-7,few,CASSPGRGEDTQYF,TGTGCTAGCAGCCCAGGGAGGGGCGAAGATACGCAGTATTTT
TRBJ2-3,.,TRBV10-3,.,CATWGRTDTQYF,TGTGCTACTTGGGGACGCACAGATACGCAGTATTTT
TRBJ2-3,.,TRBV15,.,CATSREQVNTQYF,TGTGCCACCAGCAGAGAGCAGGTTAATACGCAGTATTTT
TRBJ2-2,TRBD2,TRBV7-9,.,CASSGLAGGGTGELFF,TGTGCCAGCAGCGGCCTAGCGGGAGGAGGCACCGGGGAGCTGTTTTTT
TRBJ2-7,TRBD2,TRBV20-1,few,CSASGLAGTKPPYEQYF,TGCAGTGCTAGTGGACTAGCGGGTACCAAGCCCCCCTACGAGCAGTACTTC
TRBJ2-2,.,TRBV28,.,CASSLTESRDHTGELFF,TGTGCCAGCAGTTTAACGGAGTCTCGCGATCACACCGGGGAGCTGTTTTTT
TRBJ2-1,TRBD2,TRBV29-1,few,CSVEVAGRSEQFF,TGCAGCGTTGAAGTAGCGGGACGCAGTGAGCAGTTCTTC
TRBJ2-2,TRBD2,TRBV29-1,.,CSVALAANTGELFF,TGCAGCGTAGCACTAGCGGCGAACACCGGGGAGCTGTTTTTT
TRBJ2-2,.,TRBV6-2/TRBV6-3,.,CASSVTATGELFF,TGTGCCAGCAGTGTGACAGCCACCGGGGAGCTGTTTTTT
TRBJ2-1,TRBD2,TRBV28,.,CASSSPLGQENGLAGANEQFF,TGTGCCAGCAGCTCCCCCCTAGGACAGGAGAACGGCCTAGCGGGAGCCAATGAGCAGTTCTTC
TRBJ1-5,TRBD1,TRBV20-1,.,CSAQTGSDQPQHF,TGCAGTGCCCAGACAGGGTCGGATCAGCCCCAGCATTTT
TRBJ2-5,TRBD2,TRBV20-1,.,CSARGSTSGVGETQYF,TGCAGTGCTAGAGGGTCGACTAGCGGGGTGGGAGAGACCCAGTACTTC
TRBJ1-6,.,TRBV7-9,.,CASSPAAGMGSPLHF,TGTGCCAGCAGCCCCGCTGCGGGGATGGGTTCACCCCTCCACTTT
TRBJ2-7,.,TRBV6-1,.,CASSRGVAHVYEQYF,TGTGCCAGCAGCCGCGGGGTGGCCCACGTCTACGAGCAGTACTTC
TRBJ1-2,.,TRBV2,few,CASSRGANYGYTF,TGTGCCAGCAGCCGGGGTGCCAACTATGGCTACACCTTC
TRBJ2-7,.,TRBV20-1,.,CSASFEAAYEQYF,TGCAGTGCTAGCTTTGAAGCTGCCTACGAGCAGTACTTC
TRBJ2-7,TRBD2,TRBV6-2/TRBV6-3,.,CASSWAGTSVYEQYF,TGTGCCAGCAGTTGGGCCGGGACTAGCGTATACGAGCAGTACTTC
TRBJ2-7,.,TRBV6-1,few,CASSRTNTYEQYF,TGTGCCAGCAGTCGGACCAACACCTACGAGCAGTACTTC
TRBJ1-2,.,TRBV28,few,CASSLGYRAYGYTF,TGTGCCAGCAGTTTAGGGTACAGAGCCTATGGCTACACCTTC
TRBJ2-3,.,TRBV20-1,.,CSARFGAGTSTDTQYF,TGCAGTGCTAGGTTTGGGGCGGGGACTAGCACAGATACGCAGTATTTT
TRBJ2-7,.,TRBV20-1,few,CSATDGSYEQYF,TGCAGTGCTACGGACGGGTCCTACGAGCAGTACTTC
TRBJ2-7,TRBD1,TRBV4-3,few,CASSRGTATPYEQYF,TGCGCCAGCAGCCGAGGGACAGCCACCCCCTACGAGCAGTACTTC
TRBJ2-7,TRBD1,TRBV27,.,CASSLGQGVFNEQYF,TGTGCCAGCAGTTTAGGTCAGGGGGTTTTCAACGAGCAGTACTTC